The rows below give T cell receptor beta chains drawn from one sample of a study of T cell changes during pregnancy in multiple sclerosis. The method was immunoSEQ multiplex PCR; TCRdb's version includes in-frame clones alone and lacks a portion of them. The data show about 44,000 clones, over 85% seen once. The input for sequencing was CD4+ T cells from peripheral blood mononuclear cells, taken in the first trimester of pregnancy. These receptor sequences come from a female donor with multiple sclerosis, enrolled in a pregnancy study. CDR3s include the opening cysteine and the closing phenylalanine or tryptophan. The D gene is left open where the match is weak. The size of a clone is reported for some rows only, either as once, few or many, or as a class for expanded clones.

>TRBJ1-1|TRBV10-3|.|.
TGTGCCATCAGCCCCATATCGGGGACTGAAGCTTTCTTT
CAISPISGTEAFF
>TRBJ2-3|TRBV9|.|.
TGTGCCAGCAGCGTAGGCTCAGGGTCAAACGCAGATACGCAGTATTTT
CASSVGSGSNADTQYF
>TRBJ2-5|TRBV2|TRBD2|.
TGTGCCAGCTTTGGACTAGCGGGGGGAGAGACCCAGTACTTC
CASFGLAGGETQYF
>TRBJ1-2|TRBV12-5|.|.
TGTGCTAGTGGTTTTCGAACGCCCATCGCGGCCATAGCACCACATTCTGATGGCTACACCTTC
CASGFRTPIAAIAPHSDGYTF
>TRBJ1-2|TRBV29-1|.|.
TGCAGCGCCGGGGAGCGGGGCCTCTATGGCTACACCTTC
CSAGERGLYGYTF
>TRBJ2-1|TRBV2|TRBD2|.
TGTGCCAGCTCCGACCCCGGACTAGCGGGCGAAATCTCCTACAATGAGCAGTTCTTC
CASSDPGLAGEISYNEQFF
>TRBJ1-2|TRBV7-2|TRBD1|.
TGTGCCAGCAGCTTTCCGGGACAGGGGAGATATGGCTACACCTTC
CASSFPGQGRYGYTF
>TRBJ1-3|TRBV4-1|TRBD1|.
TGCGCCAGCAGCCAGGAGGACAGGGGGCCGGCTGGAAACACCATATATTTT
CASSQEDRGPAGNTIYF
>TRBJ1-1|TRBV19|.|.
TGTGCCAGCGCGGCAATTGCACAGGGGAACACTGAAGCTTTCTTT
CASAAIAQGNTEAFF
>TRBJ1-3|TRBV23-1|.|.
TGCGCCAGCATCCGCTCTGGAAACACCATATATTTT
CASIRSGNTIYF
>TRBJ1-5|TRBV6-1|.|.
TGTGCCAGCAGTGACAGTGTGGGCTGGGTTAATCAGCCCCAGCATTTT
CASSDSVGWVNQPQHF
>TRBJ2-5|TRBV19|TRBD2|.
TGTGCCAGTAGACATAGCGGGGGGGCCCGGGAGACCCAGTACTTC
CASRHSGGARETQYF
>TRBJ2-1|TRBV6-5|TRBD1|.
TGTGCCAGCAGTTATGCGCCAGGGGGAAACAATGAGCAGTTCTTC
CASSYAPGGNNEQFF
>TRBJ1-2|TRBV25-1|TRBD1|.
TGTGCCAGCAGTGAGGGACAGGGCTTCTATGGCTACACCTTC
CASSEGQGFYGYTF
>TRBJ2-3|TRBV29-1|.|.
TGCAGCGTCGTCCCCAGCACAGATACGCAGTATTTT
CSVVPSTDTQYF
>TRBJ1-3|TRBV30|.|.
TGTGCCTGGAGCACGGAGTACACCATATATTTT
CAWSTEYTIYF
>TRBJ2-7|TRBV7-6|TRBD2|.
TGTGCCAGCAGCTCCTCGGTAGCGGGGGACCCCTACGAGCAGTACTTC
CASSSSVAGDPYEQYF
>TRBJ1-2|TRBV5-1|.|.
TGCGCCAGCAGCCCCGATACCACAGGGGGCTACACCTTC
CASSPDTTGGYTF
>TRBJ2-7|TRBV5-4|.|once
TGTGCCAGCAGCAAGAGCTGGGAGGAGCAGTACTTC
CASSKSWEEQYF
>TRBJ1-1|TRBV5-1|.|.
TGCGCCAGCAGCCGTCCACAGGGCGGAACTGAAGCTTTCTTT
CASSRPQGGTEAFF
>TRBJ2-5|TRBV5-1|TRBD1|.
TGCGCCAGCAGATACGGACAGGGGACGGAGACCCAGTACTTC
CASRYGQGTETQYF
>TRBJ1-6|TRBV30|.|.
TGTGCCTGGAGTGTACGGCGGGGGAGAACCTATAATTCACCCCTCCACTTT
CAWSVRRGRTYNSPLHF
>TRBJ2-1|TRBV19|.|.
TGTGCCAGTAGCGTCACCAGGGGCTCGAAGAGCTCCTACAATGAGCAGTTCTTC
CASSVTRGSKSSYNEQFF
>TRBJ1-2|TRBV27|.|once
TGTGCCAGCAGTTTAGGATACAGGGAGCACCTCTACACCTTC
CASSLGYREHLYTF
>TRBJ1-2|TRBV30|.|.
TGTGCCTGGAGGGACAGCGGTTATGGCTACACCTTC
CAWRDSGYGYTF
>TRBJ2-3|TRBV9|TRBD1|.
TGTGCCAGCAGCGTAGAGGGGGCGAAAGATACGCAGTATTTT
CASSVEGAKDTQYF
>TRBJ2-2|TRBV13|TRBD1|.
TGTGCCAGCAGCTTCTTCTTAGCAGGGGGCGCCCCCGTCGAGCTGTTTTTT
CASSFFLAGGAPVELFF
>TRBJ2-3|TRBV5-6|.|.
TGTGCCAGCAGCTTCCAGGGGCCCTGGGATACGCAGTATTTT
CASSFQGPWDTQYF
>TRBJ2-1|TRBV7-9|TRBD2|.
TGTGCCAGCAGCCCACCCCGGACGGGACTAGTATCTGAGCAGTTCTTC
CASSPPRTGLVSEQFF
>TRBJ1-1|TRBV6-5|.|once
TGTGCCAGCAGTTACAGTGGCACCCCCGATTCTGAAGCTTTCTTT
CASSYSGTPDSEAFF
>TRBJ1-5|TRBV6-1|.|.
TGTGCCAGCACGGAGCTAAGCAATCAGCCCCAGCATTTT
CASTELSNQPQHF
>TRBJ2-2|TRBV7-9|TRBD1|.
TGTGCCAGCAGCTTACGACAGGGTCTAGGGGACACCGGGGAGCTGTTTTTT
CASSLRQGLGDTGELFF
>TRBJ2-5|TRBV15|TRBD2|once
TGTGCCACTAGGCCCCGGACTAGCGGGGGGGAGACCCAGTACTTC
CATRPRTSGGETQYF
>TRBJ1-4|TRBV2|TRBD1|.
TGTGCCAGCAGTGCGACGACAGGGGAGAATGAAAAACTGTTTTTT
CASSATTGENEKLFF
>TRBJ2-1|TRBV6-1|TRBD2|.
TGTGCCAGCAGTGACCCTAGCGGGGGGGCTAGAGAGCAGTTCTTC
CASSDPSGGAREQFF
>TRBJ2-1|TRBV7-3|TRBD2|.
TGTGCCAGCAGCCAAGCCGGGACTAGAGTCAATGAGCAGTTCTTC
CASSQAGTRVNEQFF
>TRBJ1-2|TRBV29-1|.|.
TGCGTTGACGGCGAGGACTATGGCTACACCTTC
CVDGEDYGYTF
>TRBJ2-5|TRBV28|TRBD1|.
TGTGCCAGCAGTAAAGTCCAGGGGGCGAGAGAGACCCAGTACTTC
CASSKVQGARETQYF
>TRBJ2-7|TRBV10-3|TRBD1|.
TGTGCCATCAGTCGGACAGGGAGGTACGAGCAGTACTTC
CAISRTGRYEQYF
>TRBJ2-1|TRBV6-1|TRBD2|.
TGTGCCAGCAGTACCCTAGCGGGGGGATACAATGAGCAGTTCTTC
CASSTLAGGYNEQFF
>TRBJ1-1|TRBV6-5|TRBD1|.
TGTGCCAGCAGTCGCCAGACAGGGCCTCAATTCGAAGCTTTCTTT
CASSRQTGPQFEAFF
>TRBJ2-1|TRBV6-1|TRBD1|.
TGTGCCGGCCGGACAGGAGCCAATGAGCAGTTCTTC
CAGRTGANEQFF
>TRBJ2-5|TRBV9|TRBD1|.
TGTGCCAGCAGCGTAGACAGGGGTGGGGAGACCCAGTACTTC
CASSVDRGGETQYF
>TRBJ1-1|TRBV6-6|.|.
TGTGCCAGCAGGGACTACGGACCGTTTGAAGCTTTCTTT
CASRDYGPFEAFF
>TRBJ1-6|TRBV19|TRBD1|.
TGTGCCAGTAGTACCCGACAGGGGGCTTATAATTCACCCCTCCACTTT
CASSTRQGAYNSPLHF
>TRBJ2-1|TRBV12-5|TRBD2|.
TGTGCTAGTGCCCTTCCGGGGGGGAATGAGCAGTTCTTC
CASALPGGNEQFF
>TRBJ2-3|TRBV27|TRBD2|.
TGTGCCAGCAGTCACGGACTAGTGGTTGACACGCAGTATTTT
CASSHGLVVDTQYF
>TRBJ1-2|TRBV6-5|.|.
TGTGCCAGCAGTTCCCCGACATCGGACTATGGCTACACCTTC
CASSSPTSDYGYTF
>TRBJ2-3|TRBV10-3|.|.
TGTGCCGCCAGGGTTTCCGCTTTCACAGATACGCAGTATTTT
CAARVSAFTDTQYF
>TRBJ1-1|TRBV6-1|.|.
TGTGCCAGCAGTGAAGCGCTTGGGATGGAGGGAGCTTTCTTT
CASSEALGMEGAFF
>TRBJ2-7|TRBV6-6|.|.
TGTGCCAGCAGTACAGGGTTCTACGAGCAGTACTTC
CASSTGFYEQYF
>TRBJ2-2|TRBV7-3|TRBD1|.
TGTGCCAGCAGCCCGGTGGCAGGGGGCTCCGGGGAGCTGTTTTTT
CASSPVAGGSGELFF
>TRBJ2-7|TRBV6-5|TRBD1|once
TGTGCCAGCAGTTACTTGACAGGGAACGAGCAGTACTTC
CASSYLTGNEQYF
>TRBJ2-7|TRBV6-5|TRBD2|.
TGTGCCAGCACCGGGACTATCAGCTCCTACGAGCAGTACTTC
CASTGTISSYEQYF
>TRBJ1-2|TRBV6-4|.|.
TGTGCCAGCACTCCGAGGAGGCGGAACTATGGCTACACCTTC
CASTPRRRNYGYTF